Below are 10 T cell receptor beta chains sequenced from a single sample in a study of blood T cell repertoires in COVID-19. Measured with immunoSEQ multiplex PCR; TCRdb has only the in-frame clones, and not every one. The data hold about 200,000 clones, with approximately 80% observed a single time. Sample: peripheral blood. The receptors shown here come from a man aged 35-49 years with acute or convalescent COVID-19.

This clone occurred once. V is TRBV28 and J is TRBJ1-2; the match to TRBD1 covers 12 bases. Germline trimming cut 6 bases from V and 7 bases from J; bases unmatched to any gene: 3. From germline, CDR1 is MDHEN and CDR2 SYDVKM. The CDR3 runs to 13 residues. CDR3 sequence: CASRRDRGLGYTF. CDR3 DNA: TGTGCCAGCAGACGGGACAGGGGGCTTGGCTACACCTTC.

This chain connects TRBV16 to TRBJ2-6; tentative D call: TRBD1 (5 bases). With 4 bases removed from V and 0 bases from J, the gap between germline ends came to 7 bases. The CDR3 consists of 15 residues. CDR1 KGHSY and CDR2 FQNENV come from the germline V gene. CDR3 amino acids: CASSRQNSGANVLTF. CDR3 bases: TGTGCCAGCAGCCGACAGAACTCTGGGGCCAACGTCCTGACTTTC.

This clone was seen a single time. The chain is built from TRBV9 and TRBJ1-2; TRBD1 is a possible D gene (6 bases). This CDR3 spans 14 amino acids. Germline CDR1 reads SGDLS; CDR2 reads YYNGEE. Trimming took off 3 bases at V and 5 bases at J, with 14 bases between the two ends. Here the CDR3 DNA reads TGTGCCAGCAGCGGGACAGACAGTTCTTATGGCTACACCTTC. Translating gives CASSGTDSSYGYTF.

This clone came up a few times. The DNA of the CDR3 is TGTGCCAGCAGATCCTCGGACAGGGGCAATTCACCCCTCCACTTT. This encodes CASRSSDRGNSPLHF. The rearrangement links TRBV5-5 to TRBJ1-6; 9 positions agree with TRBD1. The CDR3 length is 15 residues. Losses at the gene ends were 5 bases for V and 7 bases for J; bases not matched to a gene: 7. From germline, CDR1 is SGHKS and CDR2 YYEKEE (reference sequence).

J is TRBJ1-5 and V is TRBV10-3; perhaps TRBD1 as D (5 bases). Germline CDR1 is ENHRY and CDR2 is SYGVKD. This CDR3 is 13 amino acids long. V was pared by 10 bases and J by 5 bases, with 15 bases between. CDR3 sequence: CATLRDSDQPQHF. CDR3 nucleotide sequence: TGTGCCACCTTACGGGACTCCGATCAGCCCCAGCATTTT.

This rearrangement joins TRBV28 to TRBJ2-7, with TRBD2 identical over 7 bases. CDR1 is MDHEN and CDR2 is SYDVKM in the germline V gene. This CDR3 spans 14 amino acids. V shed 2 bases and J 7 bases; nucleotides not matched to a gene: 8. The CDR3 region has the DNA TGTGCCAGCAGTTTAGTGGGGGGGAAGGCTGAGCAGTACTTC. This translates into CASSLVGGKAEQYF.

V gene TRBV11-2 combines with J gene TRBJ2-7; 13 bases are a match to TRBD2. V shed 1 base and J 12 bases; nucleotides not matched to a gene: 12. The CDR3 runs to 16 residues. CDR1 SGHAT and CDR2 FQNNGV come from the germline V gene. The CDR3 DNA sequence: TGTGCCAGCAGCTTAGCCGGACTAGCGGGAGAGTATGTACGGTACTTC. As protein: CASSLAGLAGEYVRYF. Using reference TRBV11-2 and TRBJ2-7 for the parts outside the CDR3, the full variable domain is EAGVAQSPRYKIIEKRQSVAFWCNPISGHATLYWYQQILGQGPKLLIQFQNNGVVDDSQLPKDRFSAERLKGVDSTLKIQPAKLEDSAVYLCASSLAGLAGEYVRYFGPGTRLTVT.

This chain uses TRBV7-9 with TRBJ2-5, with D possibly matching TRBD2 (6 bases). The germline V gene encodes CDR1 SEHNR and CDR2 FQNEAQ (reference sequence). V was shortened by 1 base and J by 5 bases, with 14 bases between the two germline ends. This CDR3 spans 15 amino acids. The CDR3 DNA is TGTGCCAGCAGCTTAGTCTACGGGAGCCAGGAGACCCAGTACTTC. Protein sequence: CASSLVYGSQETQYF.

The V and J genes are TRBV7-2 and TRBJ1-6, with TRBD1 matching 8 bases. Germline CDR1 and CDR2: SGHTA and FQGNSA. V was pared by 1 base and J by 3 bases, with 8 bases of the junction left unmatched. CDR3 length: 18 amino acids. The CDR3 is CASSLGAPGGVYNSPLHF. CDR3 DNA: TGTGCCAGCAGCTTAGGGGCGCCAGGGGGCGTCTATAATTCACCCCTCCACTTT.

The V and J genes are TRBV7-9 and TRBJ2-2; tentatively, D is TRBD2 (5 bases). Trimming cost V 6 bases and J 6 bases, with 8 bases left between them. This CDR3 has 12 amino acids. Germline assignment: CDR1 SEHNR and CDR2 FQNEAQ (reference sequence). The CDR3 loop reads CASRLAAGELFF. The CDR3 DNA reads TGTGCCAGCAGGCTAGCAGCCGGGGAGCTGTTTTTT.